This T cell receptor (beta chain) was captured in a study of blood T cell repertoires in COVID-19. Across the study: Sites in the United States, Italy and Spain provided acute and convalescent COVID-19 samples. PBMCs, B-cell-depleted T cells, or T cells provided the cDNA or gDNA that made up the material.

Under the authors' procedure: Nucleated cell counts were estimated from reference gene primer amplification. Only in-frame clones appear in the TCRdb table, and some are missing; sequencing was by immunoSEQ multiplex PCR. The D gene and trimming were derived from the DNA, and the V and J assignments and clone size from that table. This table holds 180,000 or so clones, approximately 90% found once. The V and J ends lost 6 bases and 3 bases respectively, with 12 bases between them. From germline, CDR1 is MNHEY and CDR2 SVGAGI. This CDR3 contains 14 residues. The gene calls are TRBV6-5 and TRBJ2-1; possible D gene TRBD2, 6 bases. Sequenced input: peripheral blood. This receptor was obtained from a man younger than 35 with acute or convalescent COVID-19. The CDR3 DNA sequence: TGTGCCAGCAGAAACGGGGGATTCTACAATGAGCAGTTCTTC. This codes for CASRNGGFYNEQFF.